A single sample gave rise to the 10 T cell receptor beta chains below, sequenced in a study of T-cell memory formation after mild COVID-19. TCRdb fed the 5' RACE reads into MiXCR, producing one record per CDR3 protein. Of hundreds of thousands of distinct CDR3 sequences detected, just over 20% appear once; the ten largest clones hold around 12%. The sequenced sample was PBMCs or a T cell subset sorted from them (not recorded which). These receptors all come from an adult woman who had mild COVID-19 (a few samples of this study predate the infection). Cell type and time point are not known.

The V and J genes are TRBV5-1 and TRBJ2-3, with D tentatively TRBD2 (6 bases). The CDR3 sequence is 17 residues long. Germline assignment: CDR1 SGHRS and CDR2 YFSETQ. Trimming stripped 4 bases from V and 2 bases from J, with 20 bases between. The DNA of the CDR3 is TGCGCCAGCAGCGGCGGGCGCGGAGGGGTATACACAGATACGCAGTATTTT. It specifies CASSGGRGGVYTDTQYF.

The chain employs TRBV7-9 and TRBJ1-2; TRBD1 is a possible D gene (6 bases). The CDR3 runs 15 residues. V was pared by 5 bases and J by 2 bases, with 15 bases between. Germline V gene sequence: CDR1 SEHNR, CDR2 FQNEAQ (reference sequence). As DNA, the CDR3 is TGTGCCAGCAGCAAGACAGGTTCTACCAACTATGGCTACACCTTC. It specifies CASSKTGSTNYGYTF.

The chain combines TRBV12-3 or TRBV12-4 with TRBJ2-7, with D unresolved. The CDR3 sequence is 14 residues long. The germline V and J ends were trimmed by 5 bases and 6 bases, with 17 bases remaining between them. CDR3 region: CASSPKRSAAEQYF. CDR3 DNA sequence: TGTGCCAGCAGTCCAAAAAGGAGTGCGGCCGAGCAGTACTTC.

J is TRBJ2-2 and V is TRBV7-9; D remains ambiguous. This CDR3 has 19 amino acids. CDR1 SEHNR and CDR2 FQNEAQ come from the germline V gene (reference sequence). Trimming stripped 3 bases from V and 4 bases from J, with 24 bases between. The CDR3: CASSLGMTTPDTGTGELFF. CDR3 DNA: TGTGCCAGCAGCTTGGGGATGACGACGCCAGACACGGGCACCGGGGAGCTGTTTTTT.

The table lists this clonotype with many counts. This sequence joins TRBV12-3 or TRBV12-4 and TRBJ2-7, with D unclear. CDR3 length equals 12 residues. V lost 3 bases and J lost 4, with 7 bases in between. The CDR3 region is CASSFASYEQYF. Written as DNA, the CDR3 is TGTGCCAGCAGTTTCGCGAGTTACGAGCAGTACTTC.

The chain joins TRBV3-1 to TRBJ2-1, with D perhaps being TRBD1 or TRBD2 (6 bases each). Germline CDR1 reads LGHDT; CDR2 reads YNNKEL (reference sequence). The CDR3 spans 15 residues. V lost 8 bases and J 2 bases, leaving 16 bases between the germline ends. In nucleotides, the CDR3 is TGTGCCAGCCTAAAAATGGGGGGCACCTACAATGAGCAGTTCTTC. It translates to CASLKMGGTYNEQFF.

The J gene is TRBJ2-3, the V gene TRBV4-2; perhaps D is TRBD1 or TRBD2 (5 bases each). The CDR3 loop spans 18 amino acids. V gave up 4 bases and J gave up 5 bases, with 25 bases separating them. Germline-derived CDR1 and CDR2 are LGHNA and YNFKEQ. CDR3: CASSPPGGPGKHKDTQYF. For the CDR3, the DNA is TGTGCCAGCAGCCCCCCTGGGGGTCCGGGTAAGCACAAAGATACGCAGTATTTT.

The V gene is TRBV6-2 or TRBV6-3, the J gene TRBJ2-1; 7 nucleotides agree with TRBD1. Germline-derived CDR1 and CDR2 are MNHEY and SVGEGT. The length of the CDR3 is 15 residues. With 6 bases clipped from V and 8 bases from J, the junction kept 13 bases outside the gene matches. The CDR3 reads CASSLGQWYPDEQFF. The CDR3 bases are TGTGCCAGCAGCCTGGGACAGTGGTATCCTGATGAGCAGTTCTTC.

This clonotype came up a few times. The CDR3: CASTTENPRNSPLHF. The CDR3 coding sequence is TGCGCCAGCACCACAGAAAACCCAAGAAATTCACCCCTCCACTTT. This rearrangement joins TRBV5-1 to TRBJ1-6; D ambiguous. The CDR3 consists of 15 residues. Germline-derived CDR1 and CDR2 are SGHRS and YFSETQ. V lost 6 bases and J lost 7, with 17 bases in between.

Only a few counts were recorded for this clonotype. The chain links TRBV7-2 to TRBJ2-1, with 13 positions matching TRBD2. CDR3 size: 19 residues. With V trimmed by 7 bases and J by 8 bases, 20 bases remained unmatched. Per the germline V gene, CDR1 is SGHTA and CDR2 is FQGNSA. The CDR3 loop reads CASTKQRPGLAGVGYEQFF. CDR3 coding DNA: TGTGCCAGCACCAAACAGAGGCCCGGACTAGCGGGAGTCGGTTATGAGCAGTTCTTC.